This T cell receptor beta chain was recovered during a study of T cell responses to AZD1222 COVID-19 vaccine. General study findings and limits: Spike-spanning, vaccine-associated CD4 TCRs were dominant at 160-218 and 743-854. Donors were largely white British and mainly female; clonal diversity was possibly underestimated. Repertoires were sampled only after the peak T cell response.

A remark on this clone: Its antigen is undetermined.

Sequenced by immunoSEQ multiplex PCR; TCRdb stores in-frame clones only, minus some. The table lists approximately 100,000 clones, roughly 87% of them singletons. The sequenced sample was peripheral blood, obtained on day 0 of AZD1222 vaccination. The TCR originated in an adult in good health.

The CDR3 DNA sequence: TGTGCCAGCAACCGCCGCGGGACAGGGGGTTCCAATGAGCAGTTCTTC. This translates into CASNRRGTGGSNEQFF. The rearrangement joins TRBV28 to TRBJ2-1, with 11 positions matching TRBD1. Germline V gives CDR1 MDHEN, CDR2 SYDVKM. CDR3 length equals 16 residues. J lost 6 bases, V lost 7 bases, and 11 bases had no gene match. Using reference TRBV28 and TRBJ2-1 for the parts outside the CDR3, the full variable domain is DVKVTQSSRYLVKRTGEKVFLECVQDMDHENMFWYRQDPGLGLRLIYFSYDVKMKEKGDIPEGYSVSREKKERFSLILESASTNQTSMYLCASNRRGTGGSNEQFFGPGTRLTVL.